These 21 T cell receptor beta chains were sequenced from one sample in a study of blood T cell repertoires in COVID-19. TCRdb keeps only in-frame clones here, not all; method: immunoSEQ multiplex PCR. The repertoire consists of approximately 200,000 clones, with approximately 88% occurring once and the leading ten covering roughly 3.2%. Sequencing was performed on PBMCs or T cells enriched from blood (not recorded which). These receptors came from a woman aged 25-40 years who had recovered from COVID-19.

This clone was observed once. The chain uses TRBV6-5 and TRBJ1-5, with D unresolved. V dropped 6 bases and J dropped 2 bases, with 8 bases sitting between them. The V gene's germline CDR1 is MNHEY and CDR2 SVGAGI. CDR3 length: 13 residues. The CDR3, as DNA: TGTGCCAGCAGCATAGGAGGCAATCAGCCCCAGCATTTT. It yields the protein CASSIGGNQPQHF.

The chain couples TRBV7-8 to TRBJ2-1, with a possible D match to TRBD1 (5 bases). The germline V gene encodes CDR1 SGHVS and CDR2 FQNEAQ. The CDR3 is 15 amino acids. V lost 5 bases and J lost 6, with 17 bases in between. DNA for the CDR3: TGTGCCAGCAGCGCCTCGCTGGGGCCCTTCAATGAGCAGTTCTTC. The encoded protein is CASSASLGPFNEQFF.

The V gene is TRBV6-6, the J gene TRBJ2-1; D is unclear. V was cut by 4 bases and J by 6 bases, with 10 bases left in between. CDR1 and CDR2 from the germline V gene are MNHNY and SVGAGI (reference sequence). This CDR3 region has 13 residues. CDR3 DNA: TGTGCCAGCAGTTGGCTAGGTGGCAATGAGCAGTTCTTC. It encodes CASSWLGGNEQFF.

This clone was counted ten times or more. The gene calls are TRBV5-1 and TRBJ1-4; tentatively, D is TRBD1 (6 bases). Trimming took off 4 bases at V and 3 bases at J, with 13 bases between the two ends. The germline V gene has CDR1 SGHRS and CDR2 YFSETQ. The CDR3 has 15 residues. The CDR3 nucleotides are TGCGCCAGCAGCCCGACAGGACAGCCTAATGAAAAACTGTTTTTT. This gives the protein CASSPTGQPNEKLFF.

The gene calls are TRBV6-5 and TRBJ1-3, with D perhaps matching TRBD1 (6 bases). The CDR3 extends over 13 amino acids. V was pared by 11 bases and J by 0 bases, with 11 bases between. CDR1 is MNHEY and CDR2 is SVGAGI in the germline V gene. The CDR3 sequence: CASRQVSGNTIYF. In DNA, the CDR3 is TGTGCCTCCAGACAGGTCTCTGGAAACACCATATATTTT.

The chain couples TRBV6-5 to TRBJ1-5; D is possibly TRBD1 (6 bases). Trimming left V 4 bases short and J 4 bases short, with 11 bases between. The CDR3 consists of 14 residues. The germline gives CDR1 MNHEY, CDR2 SVGAGI. CDR3 bases: TGTGCCAGCAGTTCAAAAAGGGGGAATCAGCCCCAGCATTTT. Translation: CASSSKRGNQPQHF.

The rearrangement links TRBV18 to TRBJ1-2; 8 nucleotides align to TRBD1. Germline V gene lookup returns CDR1 KGHSH and CDR2 LQKENI. V shed 0 bases, J shed 0 bases, and the junction held 3 bases outside the gene matches. This CDR3 has 16 amino acids. The CDR3 sequence is CASSPPGTGANYGYTF. The CDR3 DNA is TGTGCCAGCTCACCACCTGGGACAGGAGCTAACTATGGCTACACCTTC.

The chain is built from TRBV7-3 and TRBJ2-2, with 8 bases matching TRBD2. This CDR3 contains 16 residues. Germline V CDR1 and CDR2: SGHTA, FQGTGA. V lost 5 bases, J lost 2 bases, and 7 bases stayed unmatched. Here the CDR3 reads CASSPRGGSNTGELFF. CDR3 DNA: TGTGCCAGCAGCCCTCGGGGGGGTTCAAACACCGGGGAGCTGTTTTTT.

V is TRBV10-2 and J is TRBJ1-1; 8 nucleotides line up with TRBD1. The CDR3 totals 18 residues. Germline CDR1 reads WSHSY; CDR2 reads SAAADI. The J segment lost 6 bases and the V segment lost 2 bases, leaving 17 bases of the junction unmatched. The CDR3 sequence is CASSETRTGSLGTSEAFF. The CDR3 DNA reads TGCGCCAGCAGTGAGACCCGGACAGGGAGCTTGGGTACATCTGAAGCTTTCTTT.

This clone was detected only once. This chain joins TRBV28 and TRBJ1-1; 9 bases align to TRBD1. Germline V gene sequence: CDR1 MDHEN, CDR2 SYDVKM. The CDR3 runs 16 residues. V gave up 7 bases and J gave up 2 bases; unmatched junction bases: 11. The CDR3 sequence is CASKRVGTGINTEAFF. The CDR3 bases are TGTGCCAGCAAAAGGGTCGGGACAGGGATCAACACTGAAGCTTTCTTT.

The V call is TRBV7-9, the J call TRBJ2-3; TRBD2 matches 10 bases. Germline assignment: CDR1 SEHNR and CDR2 FQNEAQ (reference sequence). CDR3 length: 18 residues. The V gene end was trimmed by 5 bases and the J gene end by 0 bases; junction bases not matched to a gene: 11. CDR3 in DNA: TGTGCCAGCAGCCGGGTGGCTAGCGGGAGCCCTAGCACAGATACGCAGTATTTT. Encoded protein: CASSRVASGSPSTDTQYF.

The V and J genes are TRBV29-1 and TRBJ2-1; D remains ambiguous. Looked up from germline, CDR1 is SQVTM and CDR2 is ANQGSEA. The length of the CDR3 is 12 residues. V was shortened by 6 bases and J by 8 bases, with 14 bases between the two germline ends. This CDR3 reads CSVPAEKHEQFF. CDR3 in DNA: TGCAGCGTCCCCGCGGAGAAGCATGAGCAGTTCTTC.

This rearrangement joins TRBV24-1 to TRBJ2-7, with 9 bases that match TRBD1. V was clipped by 0 bases and J by 6 bases; unmatched bases: 5. This CDR3 is 15 amino acids long. Germline CDR1 reads KGHDR; CDR2 reads SFDVKD. For the CDR3, the DNA is TGTGCCACCAGTGATTTGGGGACAGGGAAGGGCGAGCAGTACTTC. The encoded protein is CATSDLGTGKGEQYF.

This rearrangement joins TRBV9 to TRBJ1-5; tentatively, D is TRBD1 (5 bases). The ends were cut back, 0 bases at V and 9 bases at J, with 19 bases in the middle. The CDR3 is 16 residues long. CDR1 and CDR2 (germline): SGDLS, YYNGEE. Here the CDR3 reads CASSVEPGTGDGPQHF. The CDR3 DNA follows: TGTGCCAGCAGCGTAGAACCAGGGACGGGGGACGGGCCCCAGCATTTT.

V usage is TRBV19 and J usage is TRBJ1-4; TRBD1 might be the D (5 bases). Germline loops: CDR1 LNHDA, CDR2 SQIVND (reference sequence). This CDR3 comprises 16 residues. The germline V and J ends were trimmed by 1 base and 8 bases, with 17 bases remaining between them. CDR3 nucleotides: TGTGCCAGTAGTATAGGATGGTCCCAGGGCGGCGAAAAACTGTTTTTT. Translation: CASSIGWSQGGEKLFF. Drawing the rest from reference TRBV19 and TRBJ1-4, the complete variable domain is DGGITQSPKYLFRKEGQNVTLSCEQNLNHDAMYWYRQDPGQGLRLIYYSQIVNDFQKGDIAEGYSVSREKKESFPLTVTSAQKNPTAFYLCASSIGWSQGGEKLFFGSGTQLSVL.

The chain recombines TRBV2 with TRBJ2-5; D is perhaps TRBD1 (5 bases). This CDR3 spans 14 amino acids. V was cut by 5 bases and J by 1 base, with 11 bases left in between. In germline, CDR1 is SNHLY, CDR2 FYNNEI. The CDR3 bases are TGTGCCAGCAGTTTAGGCAGGGCCCAAGAGACCCAGTACTTC. Translation gives CASSLGRAQETQYF.

This clone was seen more than once but under ten times. The V call is TRBV5-4, the J call TRBJ2-3; TRBD2 matches 7 bases. Germline CDR1 reads SGHNT; CDR2 reads YYREEE (reference sequence). V was clipped by 4 bases and J by 1 base; unmatched bases: 3. The CDR3 totals 14 residues. CDR3 nucleotide sequence: TGTGCCAGCAGCGGGCGGGAGCGCACAGATACGCAGTATTTT. This encodes CASSGRERTDTQYF.

This chain uses TRBV7-9 with TRBJ2-1; D unresolved. Germline CDR1 and CDR2: SEHNR and FQNEAQ (reference sequence). The ends were cut back, 2 bases at V and 10 bases at J, with 6 bases in the middle. The CDR3 runs 11 residues. The CDR3 nucleotides read TGTGCCAGCAGCTTACCCCCAGAGCAGTTCTTC. Protein: CASSLPPEQFF.

This clone was recorded once. This chain uses TRBV5-1 with TRBJ2-7; TRBD2 matches at 13 bases. Germline loops: CDR1 SGHRS, CDR2 YFSETQ. There are 15 residues in the CDR3. V lost 3 bases and J lost 6; bases outside the gene matches: 6. The CDR3 nucleotides read TGCGCCAGCAGCTCCCAAGGACTAGCGGGGGCCGAGCAGTACGTC. Its translation: CASSSQGLAGAEQYV.

V gene TRBV9 combines with J gene TRBJ2-1, with 11 bases matching TRBD2. From germline, CDR1 is SGDLS and CDR2 YYNGEE. The CDR3 extends over 15 amino acids. Trimming cost V 6 bases and J 2 bases; bases outside gene matches: 4. The CDR3 here is CASNPGLAAYNEQFF. As DNA, the CDR3 is TGTGCCAGCAACCCGGGACTAGCGGCCTACAATGAGCAGTTCTTC.

The count of this clone is one. The rearrangement uses TRBV5-1 and TRBJ2-3, with D tentatively TRBD1 (5 bases). Trimming shortened V by 2 bases and J by 2 bases, and 9 bases separated the two germline ends. Germline V gene lookup returns CDR1 SGHRS and CDR2 YFSETQ. CDR3 size: 14 residues. DNA for the CDR3: TGCGCCAGCAGCTTCGGACACCCCACAGATACGCAGTATTTT. Protein: CASSFGHPTDTQYF.